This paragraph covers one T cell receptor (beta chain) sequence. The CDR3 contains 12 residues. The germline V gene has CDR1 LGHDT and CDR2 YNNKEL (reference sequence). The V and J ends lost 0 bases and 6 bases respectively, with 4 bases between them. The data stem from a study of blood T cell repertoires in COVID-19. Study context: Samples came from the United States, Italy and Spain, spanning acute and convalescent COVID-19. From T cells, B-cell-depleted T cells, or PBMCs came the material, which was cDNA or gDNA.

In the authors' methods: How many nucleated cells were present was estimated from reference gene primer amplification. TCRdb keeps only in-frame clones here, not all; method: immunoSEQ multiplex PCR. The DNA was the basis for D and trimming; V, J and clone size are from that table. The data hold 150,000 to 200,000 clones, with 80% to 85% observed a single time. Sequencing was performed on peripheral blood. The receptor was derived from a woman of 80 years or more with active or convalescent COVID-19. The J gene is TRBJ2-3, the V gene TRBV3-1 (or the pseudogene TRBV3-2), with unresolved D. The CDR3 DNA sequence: TGTGCCAGCAGCCAAGAAGCGGATACGCAGTATTTT. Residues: CASSQEADTQYF.